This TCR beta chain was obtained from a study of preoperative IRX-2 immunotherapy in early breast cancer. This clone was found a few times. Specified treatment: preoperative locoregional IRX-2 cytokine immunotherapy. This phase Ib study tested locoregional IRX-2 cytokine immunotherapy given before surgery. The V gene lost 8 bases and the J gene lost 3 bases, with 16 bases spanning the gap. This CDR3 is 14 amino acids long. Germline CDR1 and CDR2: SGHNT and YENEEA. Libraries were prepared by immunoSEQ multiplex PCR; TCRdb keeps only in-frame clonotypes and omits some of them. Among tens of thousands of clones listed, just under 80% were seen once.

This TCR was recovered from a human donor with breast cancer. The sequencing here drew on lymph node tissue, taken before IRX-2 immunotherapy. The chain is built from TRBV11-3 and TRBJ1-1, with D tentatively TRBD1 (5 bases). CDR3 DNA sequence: TGTGCCAGCCGGGCCCTGGGAGGGGACACTGAAGCTTTCTTT. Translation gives CASRALGGDTEAFF.